What follows are 8 T cell receptor beta chains derived from one specimen sequenced in a study of T cells in Graves' hyperthyroidism and ophthalmopathy. Researchers took RNA transcripts and amplified the TCR beta CDR3 regions from them. A first-round RT-PCR of the TCR CDR3 used the HTBI primer set. A single record per CDR3 protein comes from TCRdb applying MiXCR to the multiplex PCR reads. The sample has approximately 520,000 distinct CDR3 sequences; 24% are singletons. Specimen: blood. The receptors were gathered from a woman between 25 and 40 years old with Graves' ophthalmopathy.

This rearrangement joins TRBV3-1 to TRBJ2-4; D might be TRBD1 (6 bases). Trimming cost V 6 bases and J 2 bases, with 17 bases left between them. CDR3 length: 16 residues. CDR1 is LGHDT, CDR2 YNNKEL, per germline (reference sequence). The CDR3 nucleotides are TGTGCCAGCAGTCACAAGCTGGGACATACCAAAAACATTCAGTACTTC. As protein: CASSHKLGHTKNIQYF.

The chain joins TRBV20-1 to TRBJ1-2; D remains ambiguous. The CDR3 is 11 residues long. The germline V gene encodes CDR1 DFQATT and CDR2 SNEGSKA (reference sequence). Trimming stripped 1 base from V and 8 bases from J, with 8 bases between. The CDR3 DNA reads as TGCAGTGCTAGAGCGCAGGACGGCTACACCTTC. Protein sequence: CSARAQDGYTF.

This clonotype was seen ten or more times. V gene TRBV28 combines with J gene TRBJ2-5; D is possibly TRBD1 or TRBD2 (5 bases each). V was cut by 5 bases and J by 2 bases, with 15 bases left in between. There are 15 residues in the CDR3. From germline, CDR1 is MDHEN and CDR2 SYDVKM. This chain's CDR3 is CASSGTYPQQETQYF. The CDR3 nucleotides are TGTGCCAGCAGTGGGACCTATCCCCAGCAAGAGACCCAGTACTTC.

The chain combines TRBV19 with TRBJ2-7; D is possibly TRBD1 (6 bases). Germline CDR1 and CDR2: LNHDA and SQIVND (reference sequence). V was clipped by 4 bases and J by 4 bases, with 14 bases between them. This CDR3 contains 14 residues. The CDR3 reads CASSTQGLGYEQYF. The CDR3 coding sequence is TGTGCCAGTAGTACCCAGGGGCTCGGATACGAGCAGTACTTC.

About this clonotype itself: With a much larger clone just one base away, this may be a read error. This chain joins TRBV6-1 and TRBJ1-1; D is possibly TRBD1 (6 bases). The CDR3 covers 14 residues. Per germline, CDR1 MNHNS and CDR2 SASEGT. CDR3 in amino acids: CASRTGQLNTEACF. CDR3 bases: TGTGCCAGCAGGACAGGACAGTTGAACACTGAAGCTTGCTTT.

This clonotype has a handful of counts. The genes are TRBV11-2 and TRBJ2-5; TRBD1 agrees at 7 bases. The CDR3 runs 17 residues. Unmatched junction bases numbered 15, after V lost 6 bases and J lost 2 bases. The germline V gene encodes CDR1 SGHAT and CDR2 FQNNGV. The CDR3 spells CASSYTPPGTAQETQYF. The CDR3 DNA reads TGTGCCAGCAGTTATACCCCGCCCGGGACAGCACAAGAGACCCAGTACTTC.

The table lists this clonotype with many counts. This rearrangement joins TRBV6-5 to TRBJ2-5; possible D gene TRBD1, 5 bases. Germline values: CDR1 MNHEY, CDR2 SVGAGI. The CDR3 contains 15 residues. Trimming left V 6 bases short and J 5 bases short, with 19 bases between. CDR3 bases: TGTGCCAGCAGATTGGACACGGTTGTAGGGGAGACCCAGTACTTC. This codes for CASRLDTVVGETQYF.

Comment on this clonotype: This may be a read error, as it is one base from a much larger clone. A read error is likely, as this CDR3 ends without the conserved phenylalanine or tryptophan. This rearrangement joins TRBV20-1 to TRBJ1-5; 9 bases align to TRBD1. CDR1 is DFQATT and CDR2 is SNEGSKA in the germline V gene (reference sequence). The CDR3 has 13 amino acids. The trim removed 1 base at V and 5 bases at J, leaving 0 bases unmatched. The DNA of the CDR3 is TGCAGTGCTAGAGGACAGGGGGATCAGCCCCAGCATCTT. The encoded protein is CSARGQGDQPQHL.